This TCR beta chain was sequenced during a study of blood T cell repertoires in COVID-19. Study information: COVID-19 samples collected from the United States, Italy and Spain covered acute and convalescent phases. From T cells, B-cell-depleted T cells, or PBMCs came the material, which was cDNA or gDNA.

Original handling: Nucleated cell counts were estimated from reference gene primer amplification. Data came from immunoSEQ multiplex PCR; TCRdb stores just in-frame clones and leaves some out. D and trimming were read from the DNA, whereas the V and J calls and clone size are those reported in that table. The table records 250,000 to 300,000 clones, roughly nine tenths of them present only once. Trimming took off 5 bases at V and 5 bases at J, with 13 bases between the two ends. The CDR3 is made up of 13 amino acids. CDR1 is SGHTA, CDR2 FQGTGA, per germline. This TCR derives from a woman in her thirties or forties who had recovered from COVID-19. Sample: peripheral blood. The chain combines TRBV7-3 with TRBJ2-7; D gene uncertain. As DNA, the CDR3 is TGTGCCAGCAGCCGTTCATGGCTAGACGAGCAGTACTTC. Translating gives CASSRSWLDEQYF. Filled out from reference TRBV7-3 and TRBJ2-7, the complete variable domain reads GAGVSQTPSNKVTEKGKYVELRCDPISGHTALYWYRQSLGQGPEFLIYFQGTGAADDSGLPNDRFFAVRPEGSVSTLKIQRTERGDSAVYLCASSRSWLDEQYFGPGTRLTVT.